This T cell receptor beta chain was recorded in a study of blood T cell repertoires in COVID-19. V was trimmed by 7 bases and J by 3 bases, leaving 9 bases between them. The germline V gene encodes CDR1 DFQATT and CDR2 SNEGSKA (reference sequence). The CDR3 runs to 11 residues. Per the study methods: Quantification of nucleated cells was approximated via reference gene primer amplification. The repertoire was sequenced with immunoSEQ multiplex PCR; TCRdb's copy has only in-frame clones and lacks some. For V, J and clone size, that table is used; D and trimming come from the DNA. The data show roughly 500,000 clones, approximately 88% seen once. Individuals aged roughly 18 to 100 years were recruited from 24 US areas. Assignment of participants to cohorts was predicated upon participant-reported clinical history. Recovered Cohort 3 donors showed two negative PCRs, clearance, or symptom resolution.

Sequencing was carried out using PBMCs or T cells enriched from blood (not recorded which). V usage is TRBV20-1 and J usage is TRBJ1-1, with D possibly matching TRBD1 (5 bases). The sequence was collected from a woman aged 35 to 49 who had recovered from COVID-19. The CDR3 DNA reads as TGCAGTGGTATACAGGACACTGAAGCTTTCTTT. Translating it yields CSGIQDTEAFF.